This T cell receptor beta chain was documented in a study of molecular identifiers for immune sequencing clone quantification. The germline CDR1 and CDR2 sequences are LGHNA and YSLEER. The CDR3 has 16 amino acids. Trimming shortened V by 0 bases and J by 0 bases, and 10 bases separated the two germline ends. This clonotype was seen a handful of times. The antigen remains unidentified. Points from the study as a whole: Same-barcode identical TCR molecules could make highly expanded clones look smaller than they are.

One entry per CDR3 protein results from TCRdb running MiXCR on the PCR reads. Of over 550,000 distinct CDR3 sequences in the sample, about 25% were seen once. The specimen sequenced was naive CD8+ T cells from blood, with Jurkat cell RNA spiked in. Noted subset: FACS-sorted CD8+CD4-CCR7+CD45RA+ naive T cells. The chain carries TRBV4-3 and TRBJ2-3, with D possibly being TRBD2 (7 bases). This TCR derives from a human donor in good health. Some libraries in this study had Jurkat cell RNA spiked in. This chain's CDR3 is CASSQDRGASTDTQYF. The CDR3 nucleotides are TGCGCCAGCAGCCAAGATCGGGGGGCCAGCACAGATACGCAGTATTTT.